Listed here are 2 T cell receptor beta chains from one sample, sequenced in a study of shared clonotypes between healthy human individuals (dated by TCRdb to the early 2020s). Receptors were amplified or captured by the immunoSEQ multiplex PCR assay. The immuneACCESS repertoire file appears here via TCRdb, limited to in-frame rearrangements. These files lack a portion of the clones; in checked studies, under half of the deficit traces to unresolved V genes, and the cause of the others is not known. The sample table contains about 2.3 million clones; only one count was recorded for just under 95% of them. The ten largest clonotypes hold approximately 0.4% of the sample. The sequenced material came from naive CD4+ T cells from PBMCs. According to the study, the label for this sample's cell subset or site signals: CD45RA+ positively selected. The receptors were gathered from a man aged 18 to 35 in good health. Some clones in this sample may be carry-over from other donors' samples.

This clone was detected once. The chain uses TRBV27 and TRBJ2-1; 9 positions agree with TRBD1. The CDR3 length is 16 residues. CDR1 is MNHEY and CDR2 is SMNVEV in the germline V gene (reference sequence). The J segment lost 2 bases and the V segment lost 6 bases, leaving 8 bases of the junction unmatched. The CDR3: CASRKQDRGTYNEQFF. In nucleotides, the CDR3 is TGTGCCAGCAGGAAGCAAGACAGGGGGACCTACAATGAGCAGTTCTTC.

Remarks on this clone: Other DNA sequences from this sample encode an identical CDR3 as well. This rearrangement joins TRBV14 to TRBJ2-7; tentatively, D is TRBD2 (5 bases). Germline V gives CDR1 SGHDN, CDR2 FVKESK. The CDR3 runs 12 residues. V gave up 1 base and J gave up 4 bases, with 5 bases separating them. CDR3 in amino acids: CASSQAGYEQYF. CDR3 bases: TGTGCCAGCAGCCAAGCGGGATACGAGCAGTACTTC. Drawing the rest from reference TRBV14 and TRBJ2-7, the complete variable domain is EAGVTQFPSHSVIEKGQTVTLRCDPISGHDNLYWYRRVMGKEIKFLLHFVKESKQDESGMPNNRFLAERTGGTYSTLKVQPAELEDSGVYFCASSQAGYEQYFGPGTRLTVT.